This TCR beta chain was found in a study of blood T cells in healthy people across ages. Study-level results: PBMCs were not sorted, which prevented a conclusive comparison of naive versus antigen-experienced cells. Roughly linear declines in TCR beta diversity per million T cells occurred with age.

This clonotype showed up just a few times. Its antigen is not identified. The authors ran a second PCR of roughly 6 to 12 cycles using a sample-barcoded 5' primer and a J-beta primer mix. TCRdb re-derived calls from the 5' RACE reads in MiXCR, one entry per CDR3 protein. The sample consists of hundreds of thousands of distinct CDR3 sequences, 24% of them appearing once. These data were also filed under a second study, of T cells of mothers and their children. That paper adds: Donation involved a few healthy Caucasian mothers and the six children that they had.

The sample was blood. This clonotype was sampled from a boy between 10 and 17 years old in good health.

CDR3 bases: TGTGCCATCAGTGTCACCGGCCGGACAGGTGAAGAGACCCAGTACTTC. The encoded protein is CAISVTGRTGEETQYF. V and J are TRBV10-3 and TRBJ2-5, with TRBD1 matching over 7 bases. Germline assignment: CDR1 ENHRY and CDR2 SYGVKD. V lost 4 bases, J lost 3 bases, and 11 bases stayed unmatched. The CDR3 totals 16 residues.